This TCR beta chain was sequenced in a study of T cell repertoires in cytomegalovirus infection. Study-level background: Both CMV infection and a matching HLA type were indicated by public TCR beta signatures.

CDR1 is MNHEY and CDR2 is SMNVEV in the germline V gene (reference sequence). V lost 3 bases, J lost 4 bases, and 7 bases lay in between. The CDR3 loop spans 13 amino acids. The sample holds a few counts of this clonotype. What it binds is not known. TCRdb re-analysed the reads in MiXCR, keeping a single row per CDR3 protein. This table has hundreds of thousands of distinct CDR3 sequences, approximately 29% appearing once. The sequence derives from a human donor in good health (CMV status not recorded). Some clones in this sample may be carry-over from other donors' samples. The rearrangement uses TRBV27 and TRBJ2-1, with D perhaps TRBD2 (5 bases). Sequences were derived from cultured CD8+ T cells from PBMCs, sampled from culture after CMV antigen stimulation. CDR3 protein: CASSLWRYNEQFF. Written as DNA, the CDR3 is TGTGCCAGCAGTTTGTGGAGGTACAATGAGCAGTTCTTC.